This is a list of T cell receptor beta chains from one sample in a study of identical twins. Via MiXCR, TCRdb re-called the 5' RACE reads, giving one row per CDR3 protein. The sample records some 250,000 distinct CDR3 sequences, 6% to 7% being singletons. These records were also assigned to another study, of T cells expressing NK-cell markers.

The specimen was CD8+ T cells sorted from blood. Every receptor here comes from a woman in her late teens or twenties in good health. The CDR3 runs from the conserved cysteine through the conserved F or W. The order of the fields is J gene, D gene, clone size, V gene, CDR3 protein, CDR3 DNA. The D gene is left open where the match is weak. Some rows have no size entry. The others give once, few or many, or a class for an expanded clone.

>TRBJ1-2|-|many|TRBV7-2
CASSSTHVVGFKEGYTF
TGTGCCAGCAGCTCGACCCATGTAGTGGGGTTCAAAGAAGGCTACACCTTC
>TRBJ2-7|-|many|TRBV5-1
CASSGQGRPYEQYF
TGCGCCAGCAGCGGCCAGGGGAGGCCCTACGAGCAGTACTTC
>TRBJ1-1|TRBD1|many|TRBV12-3/TRBV12-4
CASSLGQGAVEAFF
TGTGCCAGCAGTTTAGGACAGGGGGCAGTTGAAGCTTTCTTT
>TRBJ2-2|-|many|TRBV6-1
CASEPTLGASGELFF
TGTGCCAGCGAGCCTACATTGGGGGCGTCCGGGGAGCTGTTTTTT
>TRBJ1-4|TRBD1|-|TRBV5-1
CASSPNRRTGGEKLFF
TGCGCCAGCAGCCCGAACCGTCGCACAGGGGGTGAAAAACTGTTTTTT
>TRBJ2-5|TRBD1|many|TRBV24-1
CAPQGQVEETQYF
TGTGCCCCCCAGGGACAGGTGGAAGAGACCCAGTACTTC
>TRBJ2-1|-|few|TRBV6-5
CASSYYDSNEQFF
TGTGCCAGCAGTTACTACGACAGCAATGAGCAGTTCTTC
>TRBJ1-1|-|-|TRBV5-1
CASSGDSGDTEAFF
TGCGCCAGCAGCGGGGATTCGGGGGACACTGAAGCTTTCTTT
>TRBJ2-3|-|many|TRBV11-2
CASSPGTSTDTQYF
TGTGCCAGCAGCCCAGGCACTAGCACAGATACGCAGTATTTT
>TRBJ1-2|TRBD1|-|TRBV10-3
CAISEMGQGLQGYTF
TGTGCCATCAGTGAAATGGGACAGGGGTTACAAGGCTACACCTTC
>TRBJ2-1|TRBD1|medium-sized|TRBV6-2/TRBV6-3
CASSYSGTGGYEQFF
TGTGCCAGCAGTTACTCCGGGACAGGGGGCTATGAGCAGTTCTTC
>TRBJ2-7|TRBD1|-|TRBV30
CAWSAGQVGEQYF
TGTGCCTGGAGTGCGGGACAGGTCGGCGAGCAGTACTTC
>TRBJ2-5|-|few|TRBV9
CASSVDSYQETQYF
TGTGCCAGCAGCGTCGACAGCTACCAAGAGACCCAGTACTTC
>TRBJ2-1|TRBD2|-|TRBV5-1
CASSLVYGGGATEQFF
TGCGCCAGCAGCTTGGTGTATGGCGGGGGGGCCACTGAGCAGTTCTTC
>TRBJ2-3|-|few|TRBV6-1
CASSDRTIGTDTQYF
TGTGCCAGCAGTGACAGGACCATTGGCACAGATACGCAGTATTTT
>TRBJ2-3|-|few|TRBV30
CAWSALPPHNTQFF
TGTGCCTGGAGTGCCCTCCCGCCCCACAATACGCAGTTTTTT
>TRBJ2-7|-|-|TRBV16
CASSQSNRLSSYEQYF
TGTGCCAGCAGCCAATCGAACAGGCTGAGCTCCTACGAGCAGTACTTC
>TRBJ2-1|TRBD2|many|TRBV5-1
CASSFDSGGYEQFF
TGCGCCAGCAGCTTCGATAGCGGGGGATATGAGCAGTTCTTC
>TRBJ2-1|TRBD2|many|TRBV9
CASSVGLAAYNEQFF
TGTGCCAGCAGCGTAGGACTAGCGGCCTACAATGAGCAGTTCTTC
>TRBJ2-5|TRBD1|few|TRBV5-5
CASRLGTAYQETQYF
TGTGCCAGCAGGCTTGGGACAGCCTACCAAGAGACCCAGTACTTC
>TRBJ2-7|-|once|TRBV14
CASSQSGGLGGEQYF
TGTGCCAGCAGCCAATCCGGGGGGCTGGGCGGCGAGCAGTACTTC
>TRBJ2-3|TRBD2|-|TRBV6-1
CASSRLAGSADTQYF
TGTGCCAGCAGTAGGCTAGCGGGAAGTGCAGATACGCAGTATTTT
>TRBJ1-5|TRBD1|-|TRBV19
CASRTDRVYQPQHF
TGTGCCAGTAGGACGGACAGGGTGTATCAGCCCCAGCATTTT